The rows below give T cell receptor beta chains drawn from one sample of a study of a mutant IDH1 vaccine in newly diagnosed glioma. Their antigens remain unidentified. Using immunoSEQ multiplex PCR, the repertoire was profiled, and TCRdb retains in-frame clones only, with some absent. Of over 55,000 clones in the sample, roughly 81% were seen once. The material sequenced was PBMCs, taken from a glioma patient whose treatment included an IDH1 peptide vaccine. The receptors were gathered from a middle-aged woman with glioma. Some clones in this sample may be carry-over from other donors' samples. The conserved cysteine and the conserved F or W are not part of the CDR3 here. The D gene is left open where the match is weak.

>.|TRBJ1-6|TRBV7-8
ASSRGSSYNSPLH
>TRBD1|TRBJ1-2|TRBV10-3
ASGTGSNYGYT
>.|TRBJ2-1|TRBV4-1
ASSQVQGYNEQF
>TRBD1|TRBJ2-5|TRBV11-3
ASSSTQGLGETQY
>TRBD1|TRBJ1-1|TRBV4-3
ASSRSPTGATEAF
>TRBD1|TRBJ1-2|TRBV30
AWSTPGGFYGYT
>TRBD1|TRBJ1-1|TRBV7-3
ASSLKGQGAGEAF
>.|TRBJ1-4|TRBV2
ASRNRDNSNEKLF
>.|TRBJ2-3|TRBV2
ASMGTYTGDTQY
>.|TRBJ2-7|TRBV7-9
ASSSLHEQY
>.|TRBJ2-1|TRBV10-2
ASSEASEQF
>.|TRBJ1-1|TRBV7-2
ASSLHELNTEAF
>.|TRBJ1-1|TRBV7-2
ASSLASRGRAF
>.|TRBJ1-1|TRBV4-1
ASSLVETTEAF
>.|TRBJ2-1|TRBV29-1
SVAGRDSYNEQF
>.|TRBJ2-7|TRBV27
ASSLSGVPYEQY
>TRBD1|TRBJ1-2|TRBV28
ASSLTGTGYT
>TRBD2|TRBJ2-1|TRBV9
ASSVKGTSGVNEQF
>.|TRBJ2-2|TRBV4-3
ASSQDRRGTGELF
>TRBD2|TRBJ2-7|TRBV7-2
ASSWGAGPYEQY
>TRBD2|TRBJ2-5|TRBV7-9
ASSPALASGGPRETQY
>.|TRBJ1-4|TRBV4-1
ASSHPGTGNEKLF